The 17 T cell receptor beta chains given below trace back to one sample, sequenced in a study of blood T cell repertoires in COVID-19. This table comes from immunoSEQ multiplex PCR, and its TCRdb copy is limited to in-frame clones, with some not included. Of roughly 200,000 clones in the sample, around 90% were seen once. Sequenced sample: peripheral blood. All receptors derive from a man aged 40-50 years with acute or convalescent COVID-19.

This clone was found a few times. The chain joins TRBV19 to TRBJ2-7; 7 bases fit TRBD1. After removal of 5 bases from V and 6 bases from J, the junction contained 7 bases not matched to a gene. The CDR3 sequence is 13 residues long. In germline, CDR1 is LNHDA, CDR2 SQIVND (reference sequence). The CDR3, as DNA: TGTGCCAGTAGTTCCTCACAGGGGTTCGAGCAGTACTTC. Translated, it gives CASSSSQGFEQYF.

The chain couples TRBV11-2 to TRBJ1-3, with D perhaps TRBD1 (6 bases). There are 15 residues in the CDR3. V was trimmed by 6 bases and J by 2 bases, leaving 14 bases between them. Looked up from germline, CDR1 is SGHAT and CDR2 is FQNNGV. The CDR3 reads CASSLQGSPGNTIYF. Written as DNA, the CDR3 is TGTGCCAGCAGTCTTCAGGGGAGCCCTGGAAACACCATATATTTT.

V usage is TRBV7-2 and J usage is TRBJ1-2, with 7 bases matching TRBD1. The CDR3 spans 12 residues. Per the germline V gene, CDR1 is SGHTA and CDR2 is FQGNSA. J was trimmed by 10 bases and V by 4 bases; bases with no gene match: 6. The CDR3, as DNA: TGTGCCAGCAGCTCCGACAGGGTATCCTACACCTTC. This encodes CASSSDRVSYTF.

The rearrangement joins TRBV28 to TRBJ2-7, with D uncertain. The CDR3 contains 12 residues. CDR1 and CDR2 (germline): MDHEN, SYDVKM. V lost 6 bases to trimming and J lost 3 bases, with 9 bases between them. CDR3 protein: CASSRVDYEQYF. CDR3 bases: TGTGCCAGCAGCCGGGTTGACTACGAGCAGTACTTC. The variable domain in full, completed from reference TRBV28 and TRBJ2-7, reads DVKVTQSSRYLVKRTGEKVFLECVQDMDHENMFWYRQDPGLGLRLIYFSYDVKMKEKGDIPEGYSVSREKKERFSLILESASTNQTSMYLCASSRVDYEQYFGPGTRLTVT.

This chain connects TRBV6-5 to TRBJ2-1, with 7 bases identical to TRBD2. With 6 bases clipped from V and 0 bases from J, the junction kept 5 bases outside the gene matches. The CDR3 is 15 amino acids. Germline V gene sequence: CDR1 MNHEY, CDR2 SVGAGI. Here the CDR3 DNA reads TGTGCCAGCAGCCCGGGACTAAGCTCCTACAATGAGCAGTTCTTC. Its translation: CASSPGLSSYNEQFF.

The chain uses TRBV9 and TRBJ1-1; tentative D call: TRBD1 (6 bases). Trimming shortened V by 0 bases and J by 3 bases, and 12 bases separated the two germline ends. Looked up from germline, CDR1 is SGDLS and CDR2 is YYNGEE. The CDR3 spans 15 residues. CDR3 DNA: TGTGCCAGCAGCGTAGTAACAGGGTGGGACACTGAAGCTTTCTTT. This codes for CASSVVTGWDTEAFF.

The chain links TRBV18 to TRBJ1-1, with D possibly matching TRBD1 (5 bases). This CDR3 comprises 14 residues. Germline V gene data show CDR1 as KGHSH and CDR2 as LQKENI. The ends were cut back, 3 bases at V and 4 bases at J, with 12 bases in the middle. This chain's CDR3 is CASSPSGGVTEAFF. CDR3 nucleotides: TGTGCCAGCTCACCGTCCGGGGGTGTCACTGAAGCTTTCTTT.

This chain links TRBV6-5 with TRBJ1-4; a weak D match, TRBD1 (5 bases). Germline lookup yields CDR1 MNHEY and CDR2 SVGAGI. CDR3 length: 14 residues. The ends were cut back, 2 bases at V and 6 bases at J, with 10 bases in the middle. The CDR3 DNA follows: TGTGCCAGCAGTTACGGGGGGATACATGAAAAACTGTTTTTT. Translating it yields CASSYGGIHEKLFF.

As to this clone: The limits of the CDR3 on the DNA are not certain, so only TCRdb's listed CDR3 is given. This chain links TRBV21-1 with TRBJ1-4. TRBV21-1 is designated a pseudogene. The CDR3 adds up to 16 amino acids, both ends counted. The CDR3 spells CASSPGVGEGNEKLFF.

The V call is TRBV5-1, the J call TRBJ2-2, with TRBD2 matching over 9 bases. The ends lost 0 bases at V and 4 bases at J; junction bases unmatched: 4. This CDR3 spans 16 amino acids. Looked up from germline, CDR1 is SGHRS and CDR2 is YFSETQ. For the CDR3, the DNA is TGCGCCAGCAGCTTGGTAGCGGGGGCGAGCACCGGGGAGCTGTTTTTT. Its translation: CASSLVAGASTGELFF. Drawing the rest from reference TRBV5-1 and TRBJ2-2, the complete variable domain is KAGVTQTPRYLIKTRGQQVTLSCSPISGHRSVSWYQQTPGQGLQFLFEYFSETQRNKGNFPGRFSGRQFSNSRSEMNVSTLELGDSALYLCASSLVAGASTGELFFGEGSRLTVL.

The CDR3 region has the DNA TGTGCCAGCAGTGAAGCGGCCAGTACCACAGGGCGCGAGCAGTACTTC. Translation gives CASSEAASTTGREQYF. This chain links TRBV2 with TRBJ2-7; TRBD1 might be the D (6 bases). In germline, CDR1 is SNHLY, CDR2 FYNNEI. With 0 bases removed from V and 6 bases from J, the gap between germline ends came to 18 bases. The CDR3 sequence is 16 residues long.

The chain employs TRBV5-4 and TRBJ2-5; the D gene is possibly TRBD1 (5 bases). CDR1 SGHNT and CDR2 YYREEE come from the germline V gene (reference sequence). There are 13 residues in the CDR3. V gave up 3 bases and J gave up 7 bases, with 13 bases separating them. The DNA of the CDR3 is TGTGCCAGCAGCTCCCCAGACACAGGGACCCAGTACTTC. Its protein product is CASSSPDTGTQYF.

The chain links TRBV5-5 to TRBJ2-3; TRBD2 matches 14 bases. The ends lost 0 bases at V and 4 bases at J; junction bases unmatched: 4. Germline values: CDR1 SGHKS, CDR2 YYEKEE (reference sequence). The CDR3 sequence is 17 residues long. Here the CDR3 reads CASSLGLAGGRPDTQYF. In DNA form, the CDR3 reads TGTGCCAGCAGCTTGGGACTAGCGGGGGGGCGCCCAGATACGCAGTATTTT.

As DNA, the CDR3 is TGTGCCAGCAGGACAGGTTCCACTGGAAACACCATATATTTT. Its protein product is CASRTGSTGNTIYF. This rearrangement joins TRBV28 to TRBJ1-3; tentative D call: TRBD1 (6 bases). Germline V gene sequence: CDR1 MDHEN, CDR2 SYDVKM. This CDR3 is 14 amino acids long. V lost 6 bases and J 2 bases, leaving 11 bases between the germline ends.

The chain joins TRBV9 to TRBJ2-1; 10 bases agree with TRBD2. The CDR3 spans 15 residues. From germline, CDR1 is SGDLS and CDR2 YYNGEE. V lost 0 bases to trimming and J lost 6 bases; unmatched junction nucleotides: 3. CDR3 bases: TGTGCCAGCAGCGTAGACCAGCGGGGGGGCAATGAGCAGTTCTTC. Protein: CASSVDQRGGNEQFF. The variable domain in full, completed from reference TRBV9 and TRBJ2-1, reads DSGVTQTPKHLITATGQRVTLRCSPRSGDLSVYWYQQSLDQGLQFLIQYYNGEERAKGNILERFSAQQFPDLHSELNLSSLELGDSALYFCASSVDQRGGNEQFFGPGTRLTVL.

V and J are TRBV9 and TRBJ2-3; D gene uncertain. V dropped 2 bases and J dropped 4 bases, with 8 bases sitting between them. Germline V lookup: CDR1 SGDLS, CDR2 YYNGEE. This CDR3 has 13 amino acids. As DNA, the CDR3 is TGTGCCAGCAGCGTGCGCCGGGCAGATACGCAGTATTTT. Protein: CASSVRRADTQYF. Using reference TRBV9 and TRBJ2-3 for the parts outside the CDR3, the full variable domain is DSGVTQTPKHLITATGQRVTLRCSPRSGDLSVYWYQQSLDQGLQFLIQYYNGEERAKGNILERFSAQQFPDLHSELNLSSLELGDSALYFCASSVRRADTQYFGPGTRLTVL.

This sequence joins TRBV9 and TRBJ2-1; 9 bases map to TRBD1. The CDR3 has 14 residues. Germline CDR1 and CDR2: SGDLS and YYNGEE. Trimming at V came to 4 bases and at J to 4 bases, leaving 3 bases not matched to a gene. CDR3 region: CASSSGTGYNEQFF. The CDR3, as DNA: TGTGCCAGCAGCTCCGGGACAGGGTACAATGAGCAGTTCTTC.